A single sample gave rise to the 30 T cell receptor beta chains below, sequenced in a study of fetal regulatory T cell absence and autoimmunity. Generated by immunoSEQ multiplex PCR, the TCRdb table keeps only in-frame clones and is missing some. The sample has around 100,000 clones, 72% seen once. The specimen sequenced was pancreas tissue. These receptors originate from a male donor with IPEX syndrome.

Here the CDR3 reads CASSYGVNTGELFF. The DNA for the CDR3 is TGTGCCAGCAGTTACGGGGTAAACACCGGGGAGCTGTTTTTT. J is TRBJ2-2 and V is TRBV6-5, with D unresolved. The V gene lost 2 bases and the J gene lost 2 bases, with 6 bases spanning the gap. Per the germline V gene, CDR1 is MNHEY and CDR2 is SVGAGI. The CDR3 spans 14 residues.

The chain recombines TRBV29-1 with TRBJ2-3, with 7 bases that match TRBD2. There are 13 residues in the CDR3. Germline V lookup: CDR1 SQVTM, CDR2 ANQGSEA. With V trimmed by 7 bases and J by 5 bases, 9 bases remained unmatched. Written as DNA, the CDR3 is TGCAGCGGGGCGGCGGGAGTGCAAGATACGCAGTATTTT. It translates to CSGAAGVQDTQYF.

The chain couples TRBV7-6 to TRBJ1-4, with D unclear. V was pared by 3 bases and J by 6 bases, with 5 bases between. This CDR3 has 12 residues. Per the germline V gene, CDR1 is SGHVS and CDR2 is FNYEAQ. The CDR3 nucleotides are TGTGCCAGCAGCTTTGGGGATGAAAAACTGTTTTTT. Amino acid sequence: CASSFGDEKLFF. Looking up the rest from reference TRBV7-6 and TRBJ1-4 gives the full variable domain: GAGVSQSPRYKVTKRGQDVALRCDPISGHVSLYWYRQALGQGPEFLTYFNYEAQQDKSGLPNDRFSAERPEGSISTLTIQRTEQRDSAMYRCASSFGDEKLFFGSGTQLSVL.

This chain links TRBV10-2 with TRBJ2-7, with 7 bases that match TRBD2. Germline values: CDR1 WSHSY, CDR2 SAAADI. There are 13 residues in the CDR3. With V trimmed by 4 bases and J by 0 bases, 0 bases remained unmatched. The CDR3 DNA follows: TGCGCCAGCAGTGGCGGGAGCTCCTACGAGCAGTACTTC. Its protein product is CASSGGSSYEQYF.

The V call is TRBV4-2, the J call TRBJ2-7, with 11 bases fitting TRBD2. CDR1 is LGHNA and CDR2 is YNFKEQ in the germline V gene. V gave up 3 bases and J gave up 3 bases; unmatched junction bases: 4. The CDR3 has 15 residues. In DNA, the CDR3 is TGTGCCAGCAGCCAGGAGCTAGCGGGAGGCTACGAGCAGTACTTC. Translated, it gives CASSQELAGGYEQYF.

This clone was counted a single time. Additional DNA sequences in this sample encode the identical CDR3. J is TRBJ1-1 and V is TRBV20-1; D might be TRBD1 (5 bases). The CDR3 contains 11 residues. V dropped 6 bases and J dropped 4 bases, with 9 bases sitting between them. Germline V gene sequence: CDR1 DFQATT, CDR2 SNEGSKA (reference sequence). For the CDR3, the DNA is TGCAGTGCCCGGGGGGGCACTGAAGCTTTCTTT. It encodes CSARGGTEAFF.

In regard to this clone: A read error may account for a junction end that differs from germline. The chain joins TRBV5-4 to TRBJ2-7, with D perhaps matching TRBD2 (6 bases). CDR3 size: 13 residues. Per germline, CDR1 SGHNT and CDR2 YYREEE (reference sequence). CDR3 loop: CASRRGTSHEQYF. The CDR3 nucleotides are TGTGCCAGCAGACGCGGGACCTCCCACGAGCAGTACTTC. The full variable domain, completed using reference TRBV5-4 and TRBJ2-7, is ETGVTQSPTHLIKTRGQQVTLRCSSQSGHNTVSWYQQALGQGPQFIFQYYREEENGRGNFPPRFSGLQFPNYSSELNVNALELDDSALYLCASRRGTSHEQYFGPGTRLTVT.

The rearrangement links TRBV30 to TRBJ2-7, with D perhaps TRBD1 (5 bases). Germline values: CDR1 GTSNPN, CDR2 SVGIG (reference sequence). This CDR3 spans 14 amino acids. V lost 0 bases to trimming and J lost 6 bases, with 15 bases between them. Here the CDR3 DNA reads TGTGCCTGGAGTGTACTGGGGCCCCCCCTCGAGCAGTACTTC. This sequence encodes CAWSVLGPPLEQYF.

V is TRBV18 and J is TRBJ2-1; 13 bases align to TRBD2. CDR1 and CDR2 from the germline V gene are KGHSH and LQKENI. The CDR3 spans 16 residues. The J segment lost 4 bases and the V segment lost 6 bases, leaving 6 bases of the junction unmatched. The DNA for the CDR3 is TGTGCCAGCTCGCCTAGACTAGCGGGGGGATACAATGAGCAGTTCTTC. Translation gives CASSPRLAGGYNEQFF.

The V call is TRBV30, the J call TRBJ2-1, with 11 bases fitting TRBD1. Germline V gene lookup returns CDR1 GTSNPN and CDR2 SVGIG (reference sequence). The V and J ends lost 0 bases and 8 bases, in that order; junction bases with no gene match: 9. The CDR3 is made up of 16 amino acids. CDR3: CAWSVWLGTGGDEQFF. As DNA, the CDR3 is TGTGCCTGGAGTGTATGGCTCGGGACAGGGGGTGATGAGCAGTTCTTC.

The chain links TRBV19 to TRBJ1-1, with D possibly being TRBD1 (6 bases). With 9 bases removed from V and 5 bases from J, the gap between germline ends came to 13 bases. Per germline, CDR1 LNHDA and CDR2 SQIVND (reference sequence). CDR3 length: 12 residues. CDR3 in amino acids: CASSRGGTEAFF. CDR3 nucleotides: TGTGCCAGCTCTCGAGGGGGGACTGAAGCTTTCTTT.

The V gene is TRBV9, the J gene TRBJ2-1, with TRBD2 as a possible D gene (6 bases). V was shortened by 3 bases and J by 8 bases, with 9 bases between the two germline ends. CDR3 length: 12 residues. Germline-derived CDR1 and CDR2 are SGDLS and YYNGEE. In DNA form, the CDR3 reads TGTGCCAGCAGCGGCACTAGCTATGAGCAGTTCTTC. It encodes CASSGTSYEQFF. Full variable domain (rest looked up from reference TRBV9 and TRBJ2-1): DSGVTQTPKHLITATGQRVTLRCSPRSGDLSVYWYQQSLDQGLQFLIQYYNGEERAKGNILERFSAQQFPDLHSELNLSSLELGDSALYFCASSGTSYEQFFGPGTRLTVL.

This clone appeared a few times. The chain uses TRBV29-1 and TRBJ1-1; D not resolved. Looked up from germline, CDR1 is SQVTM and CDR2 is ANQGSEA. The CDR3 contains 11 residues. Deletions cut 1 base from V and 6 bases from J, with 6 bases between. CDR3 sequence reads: CSVEVGPEAFF. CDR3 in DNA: TGCAGCGTTGAAGTTGGCCCTGAAGCTTTCTTT. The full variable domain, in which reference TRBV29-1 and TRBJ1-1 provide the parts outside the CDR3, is SAVISQKPSRDICQRGTSLTIQCQVDSQVTMMFWYRQQPGQSLTLIATANQGSEATYESGFVIDKFPISRPNLTFSTLTVSNMSPEDSSIYLCSVEVGPEAFFGQGTRLTVV.

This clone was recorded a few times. The CDR3 region is CASSYRGLASNEQFF. The CDR3 coding sequence is TGTGCCAGCAGCTACCGGGGACTAGCAAGTAATGAGCAGTTCTTC. V and J are TRBV7-9 and TRBJ2-1; 9 bases agree with TRBD2. J gave up 7 bases and V 4 bases, and 8 bases lay outside the gene matches. The CDR3 spans 15 residues. The germline CDR1 and CDR2 sequences are SEHNR and FQNEAQ (reference sequence).

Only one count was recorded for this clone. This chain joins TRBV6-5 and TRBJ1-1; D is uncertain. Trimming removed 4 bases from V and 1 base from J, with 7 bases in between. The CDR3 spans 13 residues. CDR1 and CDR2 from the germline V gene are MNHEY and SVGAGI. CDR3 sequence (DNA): TGTGCCAGCAGTTTAGAGGGGAACACTGAAGCTTTCTTT. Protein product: CASSLEGNTEAFF.

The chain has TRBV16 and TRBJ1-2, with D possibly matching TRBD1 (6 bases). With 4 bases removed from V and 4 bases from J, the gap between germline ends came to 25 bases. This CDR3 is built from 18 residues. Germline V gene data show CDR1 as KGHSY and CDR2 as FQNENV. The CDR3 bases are TGTGCCAGCAGCCGCTGGGCAGGGGATATTCCCTATAGCTATGGCTACACCTTC. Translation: CASSRWAGDIPYSYGYTF.

The CDR3 sequence is CASSFQRLNSPLHF. For the CDR3, the DNA is TGTGCCAGCAGCTTTCAACGTCTTAATTCACCCCTCCACTTT. This rearrangement joins TRBV7-2 to TRBJ1-6; D gene ambiguous. There are 14 residues in the CDR3. Germline V gene sequence: CDR1 SGHTA, CDR2 FQGNSA. V gave up 3 bases and J gave up 6 bases, with 9 bases separating them. The variable domain in full, completed from reference TRBV7-2 and TRBJ1-6, reads GAGVSQSPSNKVTEKGKDVELRCDPISGHTALYWYRQSLGQGLEFLIYFQGNSAPDKSGLPSDRFSAERTGGSVSTLTIQRTQQEDSAVYLCASSFQRLNSPLHFGNGTRLTVT.

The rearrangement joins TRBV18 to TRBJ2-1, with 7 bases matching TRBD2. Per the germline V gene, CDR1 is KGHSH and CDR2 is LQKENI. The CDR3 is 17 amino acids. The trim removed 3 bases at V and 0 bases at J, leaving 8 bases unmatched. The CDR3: CASSPSLAGSSYNEQFF. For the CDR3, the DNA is TGTGCCAGCTCACCTTCATTAGCGGGTTCCTCCTACAATGAGCAGTTCTTC.

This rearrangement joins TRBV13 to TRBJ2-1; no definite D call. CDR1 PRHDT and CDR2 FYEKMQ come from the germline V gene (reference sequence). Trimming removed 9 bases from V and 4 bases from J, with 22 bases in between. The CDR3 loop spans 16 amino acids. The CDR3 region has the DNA TGTGCCAGTAGCCCCCGACTCGGTCCGATTTACAATGAGCAGTTCTTC. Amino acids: CASSPRLGPIYNEQFF.

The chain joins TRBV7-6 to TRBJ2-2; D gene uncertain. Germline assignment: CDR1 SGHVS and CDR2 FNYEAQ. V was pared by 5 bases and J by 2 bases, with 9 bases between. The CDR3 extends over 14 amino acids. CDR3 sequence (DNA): TGTGCCAGCAGCCGGTTAGCAAACACCGGGGAGCTGTTTTTT. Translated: CASSRLANTGELFF.

The CDR3 coding sequence is TGTGCCAGCAGCCTCTTTTGGAGAAAAGAGACCCAGTACTTC. Its translation is CASSLFWRKETQYF. The chain links TRBV13 to TRBJ2-5; unclear D gene. The CDR3 sequence is 14 residues long. Trimming took off 5 bases at V and 3 bases at J, with 13 bases between the two ends. CDR1 PRHDT and CDR2 FYEKMQ come from the germline V gene (reference sequence).

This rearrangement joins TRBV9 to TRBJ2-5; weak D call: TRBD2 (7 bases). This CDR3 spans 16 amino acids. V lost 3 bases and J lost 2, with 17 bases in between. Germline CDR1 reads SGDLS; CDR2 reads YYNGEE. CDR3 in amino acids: CASSGTLGGGQETQYF. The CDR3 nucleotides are TGTGCCAGCAGCGGTACCTTGGGAGGGGGACAAGAGACCCAGTACTTC.

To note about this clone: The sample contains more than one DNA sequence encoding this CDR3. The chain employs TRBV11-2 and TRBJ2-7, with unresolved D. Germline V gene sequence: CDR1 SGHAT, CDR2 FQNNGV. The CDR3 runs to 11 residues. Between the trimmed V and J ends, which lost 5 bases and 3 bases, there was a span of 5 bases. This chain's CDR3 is CASSLDYEQYF. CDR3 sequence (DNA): TGTGCCAGCAGCCTGGACTACGAGCAGTACTTC. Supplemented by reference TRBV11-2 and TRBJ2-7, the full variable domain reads EAGVAQSPRYKIIEKRQSVAFWCNPISGHATLYWYQQILGQGPKLLIQFQNNGVVDDSQLPKDRFSAERLKGVDSTLKIQPAKLEDSAVYLCASSLDYEQYFGPGTRLTVT.

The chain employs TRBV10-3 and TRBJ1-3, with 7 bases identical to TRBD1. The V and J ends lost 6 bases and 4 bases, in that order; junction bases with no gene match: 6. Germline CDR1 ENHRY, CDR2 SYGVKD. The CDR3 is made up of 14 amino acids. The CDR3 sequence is CAISKDRAGNTIYF. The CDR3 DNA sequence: TGTGCCATCAGCAAAGACAGGGCCGGAAACACCATATATTTT.

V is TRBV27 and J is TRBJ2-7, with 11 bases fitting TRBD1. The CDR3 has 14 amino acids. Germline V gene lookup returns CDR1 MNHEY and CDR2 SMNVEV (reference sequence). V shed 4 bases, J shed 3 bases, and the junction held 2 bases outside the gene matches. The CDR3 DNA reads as TGTGCCAGCAGTTGGGGGACAGGGGGCTACGAGCAGTACTTC. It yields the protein CASSWGTGGYEQYF.

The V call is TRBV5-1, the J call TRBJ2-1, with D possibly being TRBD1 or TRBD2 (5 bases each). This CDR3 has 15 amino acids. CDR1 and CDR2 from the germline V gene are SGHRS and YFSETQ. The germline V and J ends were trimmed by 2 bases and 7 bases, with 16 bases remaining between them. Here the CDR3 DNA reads TGCGCCAGCAGCTTTTTCCGGGGCTGGGGGAATGAGCAGTTCTTC. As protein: CASSFFRGWGNEQFF.

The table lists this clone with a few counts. The CDR3 region has the DNA TGCGCCAGCAGCCAAGAGCAGCGGACTAGGCGAAACGAGCAGTACTTC. It yields the protein CASSQEQRTRRNEQYF. The rearrangement joins TRBV4-1 to TRBJ2-7; TRBD2 matches at 7 bases. The V gene's germline CDR1 is MGHRA and CDR2 YSYEKL. Trimming at V came to 0 bases and at J to 5 bases, leaving 10 bases not matched to a gene. This CDR3 is 16 amino acids long.

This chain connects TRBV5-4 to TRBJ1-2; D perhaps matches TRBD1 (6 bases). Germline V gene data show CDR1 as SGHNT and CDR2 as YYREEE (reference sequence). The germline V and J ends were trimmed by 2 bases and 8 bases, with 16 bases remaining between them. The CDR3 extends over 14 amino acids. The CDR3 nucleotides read TGTGCCAGCAGCTTCCCAGGGGCGTCCGGAGGCTACACCTTC. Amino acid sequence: CASSFPGASGGYTF.

CDR3 sequence (DNA): TGTGCCAGCAGCGAGGGACTAGCGGGGTTGTTCTACGAGCAGTACTTC. This codes for CASSEGLAGLFYEQYF. This rearrangement joins TRBV5-4 to TRBJ2-7; 13 nucleotides agree with TRBD2. Germline-derived CDR1 and CDR2 are SGHNT and YYREEE (reference sequence). The CDR3 consists of 16 residues. The trim removed 4 bases at V and 3 bases at J, leaving 7 bases unmatched.

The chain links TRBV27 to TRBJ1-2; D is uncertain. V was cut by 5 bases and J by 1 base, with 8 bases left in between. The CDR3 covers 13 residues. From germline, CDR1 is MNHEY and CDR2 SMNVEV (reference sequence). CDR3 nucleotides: TGTGCCAGCAGTCCACAGAGTAACTATGGCTACACCTTC. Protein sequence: CASSPQSNYGYTF.